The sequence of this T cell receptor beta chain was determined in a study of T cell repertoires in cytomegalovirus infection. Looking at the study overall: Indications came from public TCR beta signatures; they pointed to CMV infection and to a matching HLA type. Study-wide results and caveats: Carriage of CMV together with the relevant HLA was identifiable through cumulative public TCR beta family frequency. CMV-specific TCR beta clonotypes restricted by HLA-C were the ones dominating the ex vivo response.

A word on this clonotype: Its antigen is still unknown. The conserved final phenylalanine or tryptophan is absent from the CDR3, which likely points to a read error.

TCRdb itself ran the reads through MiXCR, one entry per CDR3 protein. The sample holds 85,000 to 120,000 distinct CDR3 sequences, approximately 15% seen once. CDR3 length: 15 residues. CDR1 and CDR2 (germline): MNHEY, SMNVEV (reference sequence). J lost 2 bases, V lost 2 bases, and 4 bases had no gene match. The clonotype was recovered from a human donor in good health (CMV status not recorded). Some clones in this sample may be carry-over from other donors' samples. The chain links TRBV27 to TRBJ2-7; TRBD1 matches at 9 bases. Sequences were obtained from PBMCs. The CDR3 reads CASSLKQGAAYEQYL. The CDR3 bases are TGTGCCAGCAGTTTAAAACAGGGGGCCGCCTACGAGCAGTACCTC.